The clone carrying this TCR beta chain appeared a few times. The antigen remains unidentified. The data derive from a study of T-cell reconstitution after alpha-beta-depleted transplantation in children. Germline CDR1 is MDHEN and CDR2 is SYDVKM. The V end was cut by 5 bases, the J end by 0 bases, with 13 bases between. The length of the CDR3 is 15 residues. Study results and limitations: The main origin of T-cell counts and diversity one year after transplant was newly produced T cells.

Preparation of the TCRbeta library was carried out with unique molecular identifiers. TCRdb recomputed calls from the PCR reads with MiXCR, one row per CDR3 protein. The data show 700,000 to 950,000 distinct CDR3 sequences, with roughly 15% seen just once and just under 5% held by the top ten. The sequenced sample was PBMCs, mostly from graft donor cells, obtained 360 days after TCRalphabeta/CD19-depleted stem cell transplant. This TCR was recovered from a male patient between 5 and 17 years old who had a stem cell transplant for acute lymphoblastic leukemia, so the T cells may come from the graft donor. The J gene is TRBJ1-1, the V gene TRBV28, with D perhaps matching TRBD1 (6 bases). CDR3 DNA: TGTGCCAGCAGTCCCAGGGGTTTTATGAACACTGAAGCTTTCTTT. Its translation: CASSPRGFMNTEAFF.